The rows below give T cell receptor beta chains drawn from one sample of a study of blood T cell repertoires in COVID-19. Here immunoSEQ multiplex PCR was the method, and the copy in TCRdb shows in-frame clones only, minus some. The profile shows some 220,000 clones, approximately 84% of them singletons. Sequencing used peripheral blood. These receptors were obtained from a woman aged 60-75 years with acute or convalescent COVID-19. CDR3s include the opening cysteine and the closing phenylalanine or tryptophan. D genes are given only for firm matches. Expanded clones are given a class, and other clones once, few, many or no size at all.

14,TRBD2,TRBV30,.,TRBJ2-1,CAWSVGAGDNEQFF,TGTGCCTGGAGTGTCGGAGCGGGGGATAATGAGCAGTTCTTC
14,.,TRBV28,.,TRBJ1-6,CASSLTQENSPLHF,TGTGCCAGCAGTTTAACACAGGAAAATTCACCCCTCCACTTT
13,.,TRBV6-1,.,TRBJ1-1,CASSERVNTEAFF,TGTGCCAGCAGTGAACGAGTTAACACTGAAGCTTTCTTT
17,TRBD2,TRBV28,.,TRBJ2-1,CASGTSGGLPLGNEQFF,TGTGCCAGCGGGACTAGCGGGGGGCTACCGCTGGGCAATGAGCAGTTCTTC
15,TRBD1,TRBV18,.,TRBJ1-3,CASSPQQTGRGTIYF,TGTGCCAGCTCACCCCAACAGACAGGGAGAGGCACCATATATTTT
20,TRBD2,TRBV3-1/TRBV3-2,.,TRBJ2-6,CASSQRFQRGAHSGANVLTF,TGTGCCAGCAGCCAGCGATTTCAGCGGGGGGCCCACTCTGGGGCCAACGTCCTGACTTTC
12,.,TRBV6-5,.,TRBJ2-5,CASMGGGETQYF,TGTGCCAGCATGGGAGGAGGGGAGACCCAGTACTTC
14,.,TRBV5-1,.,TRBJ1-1,CASSSSTGNTEAFF,TGCGCCAGCAGCTCCTCAACAGGAAACACTGAAGCTTTCTTT
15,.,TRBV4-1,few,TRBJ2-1,CASSQQAASYNEQFF,TGCGCCAGCAGCCAACAAGCGGCCTCCTACAATGAGCAGTTCTTC
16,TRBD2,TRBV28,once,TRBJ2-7,CASSTRGAASGYEQYF,TGTGCCAGCAGTACGCGGGGGGCCGCCTCCGGCTACGAGCAGTACTTC
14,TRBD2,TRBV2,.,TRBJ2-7,CASRAGGSIYEQYF,TGTGCCAGCAGAGCGGGGGGTTCGATCTACGAGCAGTACTTC
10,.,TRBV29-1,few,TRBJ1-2,CSALSYGYTF,TGCAGCGCGCTGAGCTATGGCTACACCTTC
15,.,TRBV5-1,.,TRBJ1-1,CASSLGAGLGTEAFF,TGCGCCAGCAGCTTGGGCGCAGGGCTCGGCACTGAAGCTTTCTTT
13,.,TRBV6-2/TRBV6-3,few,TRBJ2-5,CASSYSNRETQYF,TGTGCCAGCAGTTACTCGAATAGAGAGACCCAGTACTTC
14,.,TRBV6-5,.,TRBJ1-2,CASKDSGGRDGYTF,TGTGCCAGCAAGGACAGTGGGGGGAGGGATGGCTACACCTTC
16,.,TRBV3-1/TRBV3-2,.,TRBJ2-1,CASSQGGGGAYNEQFF,TGTGCCAGCAGCCAAGGAGGAGGGGGGGCTTACAATGAGCAGTTCTTC
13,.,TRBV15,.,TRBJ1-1,CATSGTSNTEAFF,TGTGCCACCTCCGGGACATCGAACACTGAAGCTTTCTTT
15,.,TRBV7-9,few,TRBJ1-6,CASSPGLALGSPLHF,TGTGCCAGCAGCCCGGGACTCGCACTTGGTTCACCCCTCCACTTT
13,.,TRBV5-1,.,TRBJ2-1,CASSLALGSEQFF,TGCGCCAGCAGCTTGGCTCTGGGGAGTGAGCAGTTCTTC
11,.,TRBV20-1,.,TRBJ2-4,CSARDSVVENF,TGCAGTGCTAGAGACAGCGTAGTCGAGAACTTC
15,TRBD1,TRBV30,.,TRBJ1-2,CAWSAPGQGVWGYTF,TGTGCCTGGAGTGCCCCGGGACAGGGGGTTTGGGGCTACACCTTC
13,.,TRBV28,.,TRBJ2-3,CASSLANLDTQYF,TGTGCCAGCAGTTTGGCCAATTTAGATACGCAGTATTTT
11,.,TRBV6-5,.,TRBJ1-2,CASKDRLGYTF,TGTGCCAGCAAAGACAGACTCGGCTACACCTTC
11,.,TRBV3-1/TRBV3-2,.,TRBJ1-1,CASRRGSEAFF,TGTGCCAGCAGACGGGGATCTGAAGCTTTCTTT
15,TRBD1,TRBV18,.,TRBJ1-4,CASSSSTGWFEKLFF,TGTGCCAGCTCATCCTCGACAGGGTGGTTTGAAAAACTGTTTTTT
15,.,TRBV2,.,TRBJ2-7,CASSQQGLTNYEQYF,TGTGCCAGCAGTCAACAGGGCTTAACTAACTACGAGCAGTACTTC
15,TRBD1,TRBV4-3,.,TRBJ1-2,CASSQDWGQGAGYTF,TGCGCCAGCAGCCAAGATTGGGGACAGGGGGCGGGCTACACCTTC
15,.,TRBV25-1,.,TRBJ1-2,CASSLSGGQGYGYTF,TGTGCCAGCAGTCTTTCCGGTGGGCAGGGCTATGGCTACACCTTC
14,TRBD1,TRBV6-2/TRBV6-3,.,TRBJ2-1,CASSHGGQGSEQFF,TGTGCCAGCAGTCACGGAGGACAGGGTAGTGAGCAGTTCTTC
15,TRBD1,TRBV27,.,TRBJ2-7,CASSLRRQGTYEQYF,TGTGCCAGCAGTTTAAGACGACAGGGGACCTACGAGCAGTACTTC
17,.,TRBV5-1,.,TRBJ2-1,CASSLESAGQLYNEQFF,TGCGCCAGCAGCTTGGAATCTGCAGGACAGTTGTACAATGAGCAGTTCTTC
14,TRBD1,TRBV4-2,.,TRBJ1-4,CASSPPGQDEKLFF,TGTGCCAGCAGCCCCCCGGGACAGGATGAAAAACTGTTTTTT
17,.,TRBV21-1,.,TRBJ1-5,CASSTQNKKDRYQPQHF,TGTGCCAGCAGCACTCAGAACAAAAAGGACAGATATCAGCCCCAGCATTTT
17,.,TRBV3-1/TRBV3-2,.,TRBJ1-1,CASSQLGRGGANTEAFF,TGTGCCAGCAGCCAACTGGGTAGAGGTGGGGCGAACACTGAAGCTTTCTTT
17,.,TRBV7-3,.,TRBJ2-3,CASSLFGGTASGDTQYF,TGTGCCAGCAGCTTATTCGGAGGGACGGCAAGCGGAGATACGCAGTATTTT
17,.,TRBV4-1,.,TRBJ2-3,CASSLQGAPALTDTQYF,TGCGCCAGCAGCCTTCAAGGGGCCCCAGCACTCACAGATACGCAGTATTTT
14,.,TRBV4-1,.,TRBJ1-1,CASSQDRGNTEAFF,TGCGCCAGCAGCCAAGACAGGGGGAACACTGAAGCTTTCTTT